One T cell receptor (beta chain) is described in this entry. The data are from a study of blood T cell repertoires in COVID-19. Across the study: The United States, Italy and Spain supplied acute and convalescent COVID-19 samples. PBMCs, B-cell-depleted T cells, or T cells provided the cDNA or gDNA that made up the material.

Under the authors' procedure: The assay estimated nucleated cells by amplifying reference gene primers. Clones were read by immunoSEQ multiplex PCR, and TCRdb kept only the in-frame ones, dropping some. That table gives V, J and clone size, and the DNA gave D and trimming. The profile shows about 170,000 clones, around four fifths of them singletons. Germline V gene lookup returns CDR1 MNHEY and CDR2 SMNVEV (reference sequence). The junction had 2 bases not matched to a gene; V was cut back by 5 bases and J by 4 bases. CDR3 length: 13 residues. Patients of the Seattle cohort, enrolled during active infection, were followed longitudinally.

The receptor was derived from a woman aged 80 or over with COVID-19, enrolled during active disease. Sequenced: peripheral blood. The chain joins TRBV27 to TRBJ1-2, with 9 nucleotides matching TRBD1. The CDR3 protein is CASSRQGVYGYTF. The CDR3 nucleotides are TGTGCCAGCAGTCGACAGGGGGTCTATGGCTACACCTTC.